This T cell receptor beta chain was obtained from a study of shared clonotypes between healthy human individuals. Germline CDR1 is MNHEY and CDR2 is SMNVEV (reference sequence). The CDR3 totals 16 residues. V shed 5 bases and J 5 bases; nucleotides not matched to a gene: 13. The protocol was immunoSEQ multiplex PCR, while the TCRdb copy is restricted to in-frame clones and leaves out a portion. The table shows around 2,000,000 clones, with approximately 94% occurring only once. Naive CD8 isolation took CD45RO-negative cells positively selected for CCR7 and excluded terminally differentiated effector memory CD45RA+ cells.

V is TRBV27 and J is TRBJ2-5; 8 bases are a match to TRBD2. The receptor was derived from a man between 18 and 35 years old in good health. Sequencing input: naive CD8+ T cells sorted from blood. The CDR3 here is CASSRVKRGGPETQYF. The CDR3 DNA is TGTGCCAGCAGTCGAGTCAAACGGGGGGGCCCCGAGACCCAGTACTTC.